This T cell receptor beta chain was sequenced in a study of monozygotic twins with inflammatory bowel disease. The study, taken as a whole, reports: Versus healthy twins, IBD patients showed fewer clonotypes shared with others, especially with disease activity. Those with IBD had lower TCRbeta diversity (inverse Simpson) than their healthy co-twins did.

Germline CDR1 reads MDHEN; CDR2 reads SYDVKM. CDR3 length: 14 residues. The template was total RNA from whole blood, with no T cell sorting. TCRdb reprocessed the 5' RACE reads, keeping one entry per CDR3 protein, no DNA. Its table records 210,000 or so distinct CDR3 sequences. Remarks on this clonotype: The antigen is not known.

This clonotype originated in a human donor with ulcerative colitis or Crohn's disease, or a healthy co-twin of an affected twin (not recorded which). The chain links TRBV28 to TRBJ1-1; lacking DNA, the TRBD1 call made by TCRdb goes unchecked. The sample taken for sequencing was blood. The CDR3 loop reads CASIGGPGSTEAFF.